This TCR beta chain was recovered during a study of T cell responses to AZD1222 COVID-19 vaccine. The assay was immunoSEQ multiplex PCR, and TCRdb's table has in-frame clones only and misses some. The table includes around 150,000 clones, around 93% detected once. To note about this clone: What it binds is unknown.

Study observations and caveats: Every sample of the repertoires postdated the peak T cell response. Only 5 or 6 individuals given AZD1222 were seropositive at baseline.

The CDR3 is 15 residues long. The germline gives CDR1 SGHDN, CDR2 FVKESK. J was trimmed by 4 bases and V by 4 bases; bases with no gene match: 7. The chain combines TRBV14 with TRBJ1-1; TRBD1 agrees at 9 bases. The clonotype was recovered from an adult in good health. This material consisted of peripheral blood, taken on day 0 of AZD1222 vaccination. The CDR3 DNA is TGTGCCAGCAGCCGGAACAGGGGGCTGGCCACTGAAGCTTTCTTT. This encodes CASSRNRGLATEAFF.